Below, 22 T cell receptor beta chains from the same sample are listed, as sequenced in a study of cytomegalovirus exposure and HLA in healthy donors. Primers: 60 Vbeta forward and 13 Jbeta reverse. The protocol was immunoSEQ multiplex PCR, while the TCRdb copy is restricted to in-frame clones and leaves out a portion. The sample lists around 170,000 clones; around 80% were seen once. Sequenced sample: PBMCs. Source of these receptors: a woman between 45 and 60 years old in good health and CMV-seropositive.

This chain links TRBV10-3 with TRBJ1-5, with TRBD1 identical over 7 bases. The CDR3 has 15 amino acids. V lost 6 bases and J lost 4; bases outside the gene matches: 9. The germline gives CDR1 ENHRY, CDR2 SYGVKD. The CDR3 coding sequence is TGTGCCATCAGAGACTCGGACAGGCCAAATCAGCCCCAGCATTTT. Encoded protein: CAIRDSDRPNQPQHF.

CDR3 region: CASSLALRNGYTF. CDR3 coding DNA: TGTGCCAGCAGCTTAGCGCTGAGGAATGGCTACACCTTC. The chain uses TRBV7-2 and TRBJ1-2, with D uncertain. The V end lost 0 bases, the J end lost 6 bases, and 8 bases lay between the germline ends. The germline CDR1 and CDR2 sequences are SGHTA and FQGNSA. This CDR3 contains 13 residues. Combining the CDR3 with reference TRBV7-2 and TRBJ1-2 gives the whole variable domain GAGVSQSPSNKVTEKGKDVELRCDPISGHTALYWYRQSLGQGLEFLIYFQGNSAPDKSGLPSDRFSAERTGGSVSTLTIQRTQQEDSAVYLCASSLALRNGYTFGSGTRLTVV.

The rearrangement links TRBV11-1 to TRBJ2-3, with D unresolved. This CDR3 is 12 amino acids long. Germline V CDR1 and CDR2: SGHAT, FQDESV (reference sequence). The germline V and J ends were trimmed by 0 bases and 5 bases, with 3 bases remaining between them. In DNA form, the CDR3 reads TGTGCCAGCAGCTTAGCTCAAGATACGCAGTATTTT. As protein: CASSLAQDTQYF.

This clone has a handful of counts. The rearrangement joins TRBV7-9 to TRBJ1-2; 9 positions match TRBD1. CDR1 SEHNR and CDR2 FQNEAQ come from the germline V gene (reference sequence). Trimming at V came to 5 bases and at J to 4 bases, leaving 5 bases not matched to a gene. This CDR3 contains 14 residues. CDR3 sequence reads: CASSTGGRVYGYTF. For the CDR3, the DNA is TGTGCCAGCAGCACAGGGGGCAGGGTCTATGGCTACACCTTC.

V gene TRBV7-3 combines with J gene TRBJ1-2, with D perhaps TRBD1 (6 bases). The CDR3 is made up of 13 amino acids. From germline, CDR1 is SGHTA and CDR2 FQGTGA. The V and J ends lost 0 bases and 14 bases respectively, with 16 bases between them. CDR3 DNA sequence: TGTGCCAGCAGCTTAACAGACAGACAGGAAAAAACCTTC. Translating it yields CASSLTDRQEKTF.

As DNA, the CDR3 is TGTGCCAGCAAGCAGGGGACTAGCGGTACCTACGAGCAGTACTTC. Protein product: CASKQGTSGTYEQYF. The chain joins TRBV6-1 to TRBJ2-7, with TRBD2 matching over 11 bases. This CDR3 has 15 amino acids. Trimming at V came to 7 bases and at J to 2 bases, leaving 7 bases not matched to a gene. The germline V gene encodes CDR1 MNHNS and CDR2 SASEGT.

The CDR3 bases are TGTGCCTGGAGCCCCGGGACAGGGTACACTGAAGCTTTCTTT. Its protein is CAWSPGTGYTEAFF. This chain connects TRBV30 to TRBJ1-1; 9 bases agree with TRBD1. Trimming took 3 bases from V and 3 from J; bases not matched to a gene: 5. The CDR3 length is 14 residues. CDR1 and CDR2 from the germline V gene are GTSNPN and SVGIG (reference sequence).

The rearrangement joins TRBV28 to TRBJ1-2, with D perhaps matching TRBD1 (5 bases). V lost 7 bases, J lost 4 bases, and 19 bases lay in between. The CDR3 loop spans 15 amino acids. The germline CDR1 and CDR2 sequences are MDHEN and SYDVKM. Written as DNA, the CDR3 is TGTGCCAGCACCCCCCCGGCGGGGCTCTTCTATGGCTACACCTTC. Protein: CASTPPAGLFYGYTF.

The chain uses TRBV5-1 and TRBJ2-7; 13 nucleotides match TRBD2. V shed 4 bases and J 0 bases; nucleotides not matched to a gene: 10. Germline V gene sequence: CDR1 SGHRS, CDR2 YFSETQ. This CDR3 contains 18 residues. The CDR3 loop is CASSPRTSGGPSSYEQYF. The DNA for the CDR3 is TGCGCCAGCAGCCCTCGGACTAGCGGGGGCCCGAGCTCCTACGAGCAGTACTTC.

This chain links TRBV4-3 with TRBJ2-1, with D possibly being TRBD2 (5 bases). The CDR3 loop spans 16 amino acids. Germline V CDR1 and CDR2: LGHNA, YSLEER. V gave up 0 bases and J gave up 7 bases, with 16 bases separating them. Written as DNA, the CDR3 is TGCGCCAGCAGCCAAGAACTAGTAGGGCTAGGGAATGAGCAGTTCTTC. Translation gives CASSQELVGLGNEQFF.

The chain's CDR3 is CASSFQGVETQYF. The CDR3, as DNA: TGTGCCAGCAGTTTTCAGGGTGTGGAGACCCAGTACTTC. V is TRBV28 and J is TRBJ2-5, with D tentatively TRBD1 (5 bases). The CDR3 sequence is 13 residues long. Germline CDR1 is MDHEN and CDR2 is SYDVKM. V was clipped by 3 bases and J by 5 bases, with 10 bases between them.

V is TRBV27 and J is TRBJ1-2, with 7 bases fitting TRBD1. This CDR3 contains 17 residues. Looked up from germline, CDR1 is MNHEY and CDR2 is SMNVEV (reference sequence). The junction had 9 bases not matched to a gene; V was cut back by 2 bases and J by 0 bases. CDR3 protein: CASSLEARGSSNYGYTF. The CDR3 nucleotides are TGTGCCAGCAGTTTAGAGGCCAGGGGGAGTTCTAACTATGGCTACACCTTC.

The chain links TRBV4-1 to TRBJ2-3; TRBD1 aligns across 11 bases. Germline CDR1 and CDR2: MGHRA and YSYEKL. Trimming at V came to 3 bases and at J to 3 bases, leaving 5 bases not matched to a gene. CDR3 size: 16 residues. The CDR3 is CASSHRRDRGTDTQYF. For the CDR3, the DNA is TGCGCCAGCAGCCATCGCCGGGACAGGGGGACAGATACGCAGTATTTT.

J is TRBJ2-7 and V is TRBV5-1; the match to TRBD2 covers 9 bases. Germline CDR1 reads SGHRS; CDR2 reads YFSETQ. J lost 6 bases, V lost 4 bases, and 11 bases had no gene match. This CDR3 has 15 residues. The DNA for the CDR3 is TGCGCCAGCAGCCTGGAGGGGGCGGGAGGGCCCGAGCAGTACTTC. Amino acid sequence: CASSLEGAGGPEQYF.

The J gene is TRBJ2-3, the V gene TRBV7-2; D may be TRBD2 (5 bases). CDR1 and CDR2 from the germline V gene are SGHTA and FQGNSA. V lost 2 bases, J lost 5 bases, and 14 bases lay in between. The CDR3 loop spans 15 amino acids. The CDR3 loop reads CASSLKDFDLDTQYF. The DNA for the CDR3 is TGTGCCAGCAGCTTAAAGGACTTCGACTTAGATACGCAGTATTTT.

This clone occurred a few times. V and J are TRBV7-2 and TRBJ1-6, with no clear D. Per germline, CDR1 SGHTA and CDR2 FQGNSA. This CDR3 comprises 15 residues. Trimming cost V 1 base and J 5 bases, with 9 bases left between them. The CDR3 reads CASSLGGGHNSPLHF. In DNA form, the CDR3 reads TGTGCCAGCAGCTTAGGGGGAGGTCATAATTCACCCCTCCACTTT.

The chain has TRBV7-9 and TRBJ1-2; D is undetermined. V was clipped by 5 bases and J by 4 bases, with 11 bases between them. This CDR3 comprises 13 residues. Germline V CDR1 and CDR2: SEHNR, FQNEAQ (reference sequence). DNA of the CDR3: TGTGCCAGCAGCCGGTCCCGGGGCTATGGCTACACCTTC. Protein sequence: CASSRSRGYGYTF. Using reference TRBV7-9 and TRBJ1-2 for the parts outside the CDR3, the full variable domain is DTGVSQNPRHKITKRGQNVTFRCDPISEHNRLYWYRQTLGQGPEFLTYFQNEAQLEKSRLLSDRFSAERPKGSFSTLEIQRTEQGDSAMYLCASSRSRGYGYTFGSGTRLTVV.

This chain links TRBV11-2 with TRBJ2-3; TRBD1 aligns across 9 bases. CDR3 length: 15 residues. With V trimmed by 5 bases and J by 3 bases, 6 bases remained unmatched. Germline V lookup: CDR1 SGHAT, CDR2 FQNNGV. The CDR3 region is CASSRQGTGTDTQYF. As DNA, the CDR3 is TGTGCCAGCAGCCGGCAGGGGACAGGGACAGATACGCAGTATTTT.

The CDR3 region has the DNA TGTGCCAGCAGCTCTAGTCGGCGGCCGGAGACCCAGTACTTC. This sequence encodes CASSSSRRPETQYF. The V gene is TRBV7-8, the J gene TRBJ2-5; D unresolved. Germline CDR1 SGHVS, CDR2 FQNEAQ. This CDR3 is 14 amino acids long. V gave up 4 bases and J gave up 5 bases, with 14 bases separating them.

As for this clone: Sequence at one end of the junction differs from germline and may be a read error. In DNA form, the CDR3 reads TGCGCCAGCAGGGTATCAGGGGACACAGATGCGCAGTATTTT. This translates into CASRVSGDTDAQYF. The chain couples TRBV10-2 to TRBJ2-3; possibly TRBD1 for D (6 bases). The CDR3 extends over 14 amino acids. CDR1 and CDR2 from the germline V gene are WSHSY and SAAADI.

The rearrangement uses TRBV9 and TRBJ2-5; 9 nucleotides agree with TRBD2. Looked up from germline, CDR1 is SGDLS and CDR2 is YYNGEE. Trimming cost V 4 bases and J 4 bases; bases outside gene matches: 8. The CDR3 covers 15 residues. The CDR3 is CASSPSGLAGETQYF. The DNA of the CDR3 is TGTGCCAGCAGCCCCTCGGGACTAGCCGGAGAGACCCAGTACTTC.

Written as DNA, the CDR3 is TGCGCCAGCAGCTTGGACCAGGGGGCGCCAGGAAACACCATATATTTT. Protein product: CASSLDQGAPGNTIYF. The rearrangement uses TRBV5-1 and TRBJ1-3, with TRBD1 matching 8 bases. After removal of 0 bases from V and 4 bases from J, the junction contained 6 bases not matched to a gene. Germline CDR1 and CDR2: SGHRS and YFSETQ. The CDR3 loop spans 16 amino acids.